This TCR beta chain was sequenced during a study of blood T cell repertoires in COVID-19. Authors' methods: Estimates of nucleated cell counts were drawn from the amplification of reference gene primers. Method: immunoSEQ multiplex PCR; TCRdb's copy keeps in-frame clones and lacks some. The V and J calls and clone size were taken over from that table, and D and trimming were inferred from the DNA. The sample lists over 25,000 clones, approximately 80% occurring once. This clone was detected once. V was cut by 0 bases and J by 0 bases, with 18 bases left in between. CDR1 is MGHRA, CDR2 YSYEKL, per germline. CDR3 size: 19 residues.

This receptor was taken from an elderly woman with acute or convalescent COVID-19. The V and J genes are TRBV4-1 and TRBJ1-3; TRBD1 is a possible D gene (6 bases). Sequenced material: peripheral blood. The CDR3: CASSQDRATRGTSGNTIYF. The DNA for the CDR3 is TGCGCCAGCAGCCAAGACCGCGCCACCAGGGGTACCTCTGGAAACACCATATATTTT.